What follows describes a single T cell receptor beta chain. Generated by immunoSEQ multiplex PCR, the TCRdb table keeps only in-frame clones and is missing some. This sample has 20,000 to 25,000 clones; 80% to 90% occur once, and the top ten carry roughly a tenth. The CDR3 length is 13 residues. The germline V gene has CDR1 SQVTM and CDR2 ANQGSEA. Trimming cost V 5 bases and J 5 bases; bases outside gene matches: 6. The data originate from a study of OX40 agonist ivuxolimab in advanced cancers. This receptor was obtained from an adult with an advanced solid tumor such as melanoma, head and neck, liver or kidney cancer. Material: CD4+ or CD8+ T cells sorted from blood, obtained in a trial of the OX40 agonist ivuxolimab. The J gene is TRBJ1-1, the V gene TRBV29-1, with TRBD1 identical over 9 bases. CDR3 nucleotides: TGCAGCGTTCTTACCGGGACAGGGACTGAAGCTTTCTTT. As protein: CSVLTGTGTEAFF.